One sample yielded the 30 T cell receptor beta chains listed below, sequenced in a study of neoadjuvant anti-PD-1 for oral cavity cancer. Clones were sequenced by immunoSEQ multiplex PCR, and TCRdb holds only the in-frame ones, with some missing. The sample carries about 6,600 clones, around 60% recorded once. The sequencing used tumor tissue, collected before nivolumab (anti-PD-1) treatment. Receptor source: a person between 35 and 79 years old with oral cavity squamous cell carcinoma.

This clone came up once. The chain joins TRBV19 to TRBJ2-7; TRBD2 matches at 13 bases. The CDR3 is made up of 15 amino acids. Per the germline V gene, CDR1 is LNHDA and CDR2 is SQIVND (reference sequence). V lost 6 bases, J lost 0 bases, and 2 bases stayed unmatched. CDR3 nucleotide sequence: TGTGCCAGTAGAGGGACTAGCGGGACCTCCTACGAGCAGTACTTC. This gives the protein CASRGTSGTSYEQYF.

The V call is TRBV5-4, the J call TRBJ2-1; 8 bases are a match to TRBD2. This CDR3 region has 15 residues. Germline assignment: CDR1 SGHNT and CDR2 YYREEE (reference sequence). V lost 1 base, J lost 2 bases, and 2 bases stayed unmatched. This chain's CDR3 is CASSLRGGAYNEQFF. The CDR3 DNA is TGTGCCAGCAGCTTGCGGGGGGGGGCCTACAATGAGCAGTTCTTC.

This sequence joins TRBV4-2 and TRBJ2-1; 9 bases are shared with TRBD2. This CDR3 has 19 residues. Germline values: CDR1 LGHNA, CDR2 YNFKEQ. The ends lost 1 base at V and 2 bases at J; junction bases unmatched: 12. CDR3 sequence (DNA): TGTGCCAGCAGCCAAGGGTTAGCGGGGGCCTCTATCCCCTACAATGAGCAGTTCTTC. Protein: CASSQGLAGASIPYNEQFF.

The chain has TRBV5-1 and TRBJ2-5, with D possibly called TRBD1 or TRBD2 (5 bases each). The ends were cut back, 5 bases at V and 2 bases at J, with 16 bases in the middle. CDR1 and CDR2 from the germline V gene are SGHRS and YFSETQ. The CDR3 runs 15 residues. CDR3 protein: CASSHTGTAQETQYF. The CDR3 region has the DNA TGCGCCAGCAGTCATACCGGGACCGCACAAGAGACCCAGTACTTC.

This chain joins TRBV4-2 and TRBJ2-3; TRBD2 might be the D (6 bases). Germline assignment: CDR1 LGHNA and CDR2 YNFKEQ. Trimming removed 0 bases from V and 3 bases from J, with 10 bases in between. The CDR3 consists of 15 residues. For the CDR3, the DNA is TGTGCCAGCAGCCAAGAGAATAGCGGAACAGATACGCAGTATTTT. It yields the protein CASSQENSGTDTQYF.

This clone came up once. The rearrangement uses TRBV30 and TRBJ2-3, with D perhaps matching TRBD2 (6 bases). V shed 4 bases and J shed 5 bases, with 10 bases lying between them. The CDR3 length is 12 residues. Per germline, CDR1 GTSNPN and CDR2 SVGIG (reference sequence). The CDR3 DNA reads TGTGCCTGGACCGGGAGTAGAGATACGCAGTATTTT. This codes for CAWTGSRDTQYF.

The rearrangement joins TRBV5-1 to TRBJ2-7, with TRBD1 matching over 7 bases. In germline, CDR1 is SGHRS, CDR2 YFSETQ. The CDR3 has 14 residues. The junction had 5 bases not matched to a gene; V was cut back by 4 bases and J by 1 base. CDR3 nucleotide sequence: TGCGCCAGCAGCAGAAGACAGGGTTCCTACGAGCAGTACTTC. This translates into CASSRRQGSYEQYF.

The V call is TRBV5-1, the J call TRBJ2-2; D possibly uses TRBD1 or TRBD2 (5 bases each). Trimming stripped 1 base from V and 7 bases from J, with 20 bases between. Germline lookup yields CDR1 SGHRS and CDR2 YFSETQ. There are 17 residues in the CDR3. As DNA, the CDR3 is TGCGCCAGCAGCTTGCTTGTCCGGGGCCCTCAAGGCGGGGAGCTGTTTTTT. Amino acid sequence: CASSLLVRGPQGGELFF. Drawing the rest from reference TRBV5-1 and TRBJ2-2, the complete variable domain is KAGVTQTPRYLIKTRGQQVTLSCSPISGHRSVSWYQQTPGQGLQFLFEYFSETQRNKGNFPGRFSGRQFSNSRSEMNVSTLELGDSALYLCASSLLVRGPQGGELFFGEGSRLTVL.

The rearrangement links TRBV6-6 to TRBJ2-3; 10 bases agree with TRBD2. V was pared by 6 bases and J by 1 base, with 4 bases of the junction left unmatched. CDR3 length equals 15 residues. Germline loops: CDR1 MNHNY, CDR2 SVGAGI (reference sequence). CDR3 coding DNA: TGTGCCAGCAGCAGGACTAGCGGCCGCACAGATACGCAGTATTTT. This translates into CASSRTSGRTDTQYF.

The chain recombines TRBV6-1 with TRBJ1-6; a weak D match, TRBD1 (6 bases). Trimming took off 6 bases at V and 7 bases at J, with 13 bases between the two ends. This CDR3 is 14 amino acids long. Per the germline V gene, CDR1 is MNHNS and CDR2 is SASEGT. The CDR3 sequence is CASSLQGRNSPLHF. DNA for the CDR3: TGTGCCAGCAGCCTACAGGGCAGGAATTCACCCCTCCACTTT.

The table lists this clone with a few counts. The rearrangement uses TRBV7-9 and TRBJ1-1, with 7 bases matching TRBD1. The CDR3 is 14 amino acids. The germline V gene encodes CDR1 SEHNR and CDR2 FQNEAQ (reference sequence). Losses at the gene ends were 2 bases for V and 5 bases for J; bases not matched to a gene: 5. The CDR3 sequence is CASSLSQGGTEAFF. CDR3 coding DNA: TGTGCCAGCAGCTTAAGCCAGGGGGGGACTGAAGCTTTCTTT. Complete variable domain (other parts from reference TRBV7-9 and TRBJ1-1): DTGVSQNPRHKITKRGQNVTFRCDPISEHNRLYWYRQTLGQGPEFLTYFQNEAQLEKSRLLSDRFSAERPKGSFSTLEIQRTEQGDSAMYLCASSLSQGGTEAFFGQGTRLTVV.

In DNA form, the CDR3 reads TGTGCCAGCAGCTCCCAAGCGGGGGTCTCCTACAATGAGCAGTTCTTC. Its protein is CASSSQAGVSYNEQFF. V is TRBV7-3 and J is TRBJ2-1, with TRBD2 matching over 8 bases. This CDR3 spans 16 amino acids. Germline V gene sequence: CDR1 SGHTA, CDR2 FQGTGA. Trimming at V came to 4 bases and at J to 0 bases, leaving 5 bases not matched to a gene.

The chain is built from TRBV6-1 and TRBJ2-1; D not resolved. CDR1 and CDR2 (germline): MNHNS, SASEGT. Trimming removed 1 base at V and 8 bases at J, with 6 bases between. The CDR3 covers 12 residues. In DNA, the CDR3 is TGTGCCAGCAGTGAAGAAGGCTATGAGCAGTTCTTC. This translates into CASSEEGYEQFF.

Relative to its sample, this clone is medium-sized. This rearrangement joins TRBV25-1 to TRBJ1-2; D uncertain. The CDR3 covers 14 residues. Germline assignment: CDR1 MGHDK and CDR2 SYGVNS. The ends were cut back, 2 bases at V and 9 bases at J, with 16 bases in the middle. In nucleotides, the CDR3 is TGTGCCAGCAGTGAAAGGGTGGACCTGACGAGCTACACCTTC. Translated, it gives CASSERVDLTSYTF.

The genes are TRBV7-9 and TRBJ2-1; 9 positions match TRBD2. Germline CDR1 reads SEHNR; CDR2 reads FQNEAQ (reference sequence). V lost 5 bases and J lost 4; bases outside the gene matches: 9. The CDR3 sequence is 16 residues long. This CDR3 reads CASSLGTSTRYNEQFF. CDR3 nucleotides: TGTGCCAGCAGCCTCGGGACTAGCACCAGATACAATGAGCAGTTCTTC.

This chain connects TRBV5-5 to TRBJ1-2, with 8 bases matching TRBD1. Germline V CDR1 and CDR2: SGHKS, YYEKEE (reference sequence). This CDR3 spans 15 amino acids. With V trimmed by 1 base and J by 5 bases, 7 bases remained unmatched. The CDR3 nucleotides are TGTGCCAGCAGCTTGACCCCCACAGGGGGTTATGGCTACACCTTC. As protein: CASSLTPTGGYGYTF.

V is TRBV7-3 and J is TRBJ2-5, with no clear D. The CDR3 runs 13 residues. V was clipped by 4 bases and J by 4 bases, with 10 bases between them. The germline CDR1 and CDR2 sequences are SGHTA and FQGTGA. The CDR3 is CASSSGLSETQYF. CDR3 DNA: TGTGCCAGCAGCTCCGGCCTTTCAGAGACCCAGTACTTC.

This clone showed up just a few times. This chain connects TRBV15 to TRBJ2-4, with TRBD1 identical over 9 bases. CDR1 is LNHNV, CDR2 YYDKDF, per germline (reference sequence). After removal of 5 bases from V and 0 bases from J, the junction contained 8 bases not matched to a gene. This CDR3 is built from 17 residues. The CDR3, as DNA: TGTGCCACCAGCCCTGGACAGGGGAGAACAGCCAAAAACATTCAGTACTTC. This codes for CATSPGQGRTAKNIQYF.

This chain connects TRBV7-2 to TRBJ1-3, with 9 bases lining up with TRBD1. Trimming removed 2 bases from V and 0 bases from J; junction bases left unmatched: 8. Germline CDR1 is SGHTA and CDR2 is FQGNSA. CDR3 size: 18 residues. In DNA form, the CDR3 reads TGTGCCAGCAGCTTATACAGGGGGCTTCAAACCTCTGGAAACACCATATATTTT. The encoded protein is CASSLYRGLQTSGNTIYF.

The CDR3 DNA sequence: TGTGCCAGCAGCCGAGGCGGACTAGGGGACTACGAGCAGTACTTC. Its translation: CASSRGGLGDYEQYF. The rearrangement joins TRBV6-6 to TRBJ2-7; 7 bases line up with TRBD2. Germline values: CDR1 MNHNY, CDR2 SVGAGI (reference sequence). V lost 6 bases and J lost 3; bases outside the gene matches: 11. The CDR3 covers 15 residues.

The CDR3 region has the DNA TGCAGCGACCTAACTAGCGGGAGGCCCAATACGCAGTATTTT. It encodes CSDLTSGRPNTQYF. This chain links TRBV29-1 with TRBJ2-3, with TRBD2 identical over 12 bases. The CDR3 is 14 amino acids. Trimming removed 7 bases from V and 7 bases from J; junction bases left unmatched: 9. Germline CDR1 is SQVTM and CDR2 is ANQGSEA.

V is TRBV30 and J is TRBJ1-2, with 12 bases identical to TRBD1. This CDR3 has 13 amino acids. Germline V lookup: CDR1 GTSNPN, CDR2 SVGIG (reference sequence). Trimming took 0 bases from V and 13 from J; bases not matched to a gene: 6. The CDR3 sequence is CAWSVRDRGHCTF. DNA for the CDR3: TGTGCCTGGAGTGTACGGGACAGGGGGCACTGCACCTTC.

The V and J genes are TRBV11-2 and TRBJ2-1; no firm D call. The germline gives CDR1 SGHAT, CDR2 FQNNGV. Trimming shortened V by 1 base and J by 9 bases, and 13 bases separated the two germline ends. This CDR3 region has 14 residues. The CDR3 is CASSLARISLEQFF. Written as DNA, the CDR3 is TGTGCCAGCAGCTTAGCCCGGATCTCACTTGAGCAGTTCTTC.

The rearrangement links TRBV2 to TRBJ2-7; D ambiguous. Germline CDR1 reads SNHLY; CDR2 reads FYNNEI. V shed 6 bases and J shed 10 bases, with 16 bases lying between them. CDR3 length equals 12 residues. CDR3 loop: CASRPVTLGQYF. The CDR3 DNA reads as TGTGCCAGCAGACCTGTGACTTTGGGACAGTACTTC.

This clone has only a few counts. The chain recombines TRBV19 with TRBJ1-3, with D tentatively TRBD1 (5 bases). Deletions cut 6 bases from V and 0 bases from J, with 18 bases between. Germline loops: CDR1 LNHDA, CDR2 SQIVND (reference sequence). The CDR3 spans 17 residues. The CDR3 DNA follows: TGTGCCAGTAGACCTTCTGGGGTGGACACCTCTGGAAACACCATATATTTT. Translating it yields CASRPSGVDTSGNTIYF.

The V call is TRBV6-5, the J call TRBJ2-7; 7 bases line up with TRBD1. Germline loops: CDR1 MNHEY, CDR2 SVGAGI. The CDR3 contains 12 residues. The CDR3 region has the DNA TGTTCCACCGGGACAGTAACCTACGAGCAGTACTTC. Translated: CSTGTVTYEQYF.

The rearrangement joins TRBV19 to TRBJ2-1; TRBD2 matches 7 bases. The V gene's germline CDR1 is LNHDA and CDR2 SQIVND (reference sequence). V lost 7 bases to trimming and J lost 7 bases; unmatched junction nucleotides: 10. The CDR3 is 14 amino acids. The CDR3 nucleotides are TGTGCCAGTAAGGCGGGAGTGCATTTGAATGAGCAGTTCTTC. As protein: CASKAGVHLNEQFF. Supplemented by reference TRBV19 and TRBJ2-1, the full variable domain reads DGGITQSPKYLFRKEGQNVTLSCEQNLNHDAMYWYRQDPGQGLRLIYYSQIVNDFQKGDIAEGYSVSREKKESFPLTVTSAQKNPTAFYLCASKAGVHLNEQFFGPGTRLTVL.

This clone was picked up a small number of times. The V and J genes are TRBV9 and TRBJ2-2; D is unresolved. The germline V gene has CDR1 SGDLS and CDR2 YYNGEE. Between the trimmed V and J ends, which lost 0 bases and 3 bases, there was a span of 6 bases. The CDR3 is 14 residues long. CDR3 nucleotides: TGTGCCAGCAGCGTAGGGGGTTACACCGGGGAGCTGTTTTTT. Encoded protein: CASSVGGYTGELFF. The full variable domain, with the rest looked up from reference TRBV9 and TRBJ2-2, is DSGVTQTPKHLITATGQRVTLRCSPRSGDLSVYWYQQSLDQGLQFLIQYYNGEERAKGNILERFSAQQFPDLHSELNLSSLELGDSALYFCASSVGGYTGELFFGEGSRLTVL.

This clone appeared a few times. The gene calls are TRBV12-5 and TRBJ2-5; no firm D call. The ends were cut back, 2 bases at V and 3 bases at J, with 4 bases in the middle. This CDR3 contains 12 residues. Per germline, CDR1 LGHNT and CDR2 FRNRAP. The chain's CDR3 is CASGLLEETQYF. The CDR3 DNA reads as TGTGCTAGTGGTTTGCTCGAAGAGACCCAGTACTTC.

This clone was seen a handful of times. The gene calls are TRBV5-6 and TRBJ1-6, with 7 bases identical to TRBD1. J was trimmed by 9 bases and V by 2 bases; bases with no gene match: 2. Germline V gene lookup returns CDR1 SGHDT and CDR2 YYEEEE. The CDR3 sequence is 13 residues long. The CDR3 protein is CASSLQGSSPLHF. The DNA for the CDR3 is TGTGCCAGCAGCTTACAGGGGAGTTCACCCCTCCACTTT.